The TCR beta chain described here comes from a study of coeliac disease. This CDR3 is 14 amino acids long. Germline loops: CDR1 MNHEY, CDR2 SMNVEV (reference sequence). Trimming cost V 0 bases and J 3 bases, with 9 bases left between them. A few counts support this clone. TCRdb's copy holds only in-frame clones and misses some; the assay was immunoSEQ multiplex PCR. The data show fewer than 9,500 clones, with roughly 71% seen just once and 20% to 25% held by the top ten. The sequence was collected from a woman aged 60-75 years with celiac disease. The specimen sequenced was lamina propria lymphocytes from the gut. The chain employs TRBV27 and TRBJ2-7; D call uncertain. The CDR3 DNA follows: TGTGCCAGCAGTTTATCCGGAGCCTACTACGAGCAGTACTTC. This sequence encodes CASSLSGAYYEQYF.